The 21 T cell receptor beta chains reported below all come from one sample, sequenced in a study of control samples from healthy donors and cancer patients. The method was immunoSEQ multiplex PCR; TCRdb's version includes in-frame clones alone and lacks a portion of them. The table records about 86,000 clones, 85% to 95% of them present only once. Sequencing was performed on blood. These receptor sequences come from a woman aged 25 to 39 in good health.

The chain joins TRBV7-6 to TRBJ2-5, with 10 bases aligning to TRBD1. With 1 base clipped from V and 7 bases from J, the junction kept 12 bases outside the gene matches. The germline V gene has CDR1 SGHVS and CDR2 FNYEAQ. The CDR3 extends over 17 amino acids. CDR3 sequence reads: CASSLGTLRDRGGTQYF. DNA of the CDR3: TGTGCCAGCAGCTTAGGGACCCTCCGGGACAGGGGTGGGACCCAGTACTTC.

This sequence joins TRBV28 and TRBJ1-6; D possibly corresponds to TRBD1 (5 bases). From germline, CDR1 is MDHEN and CDR2 SYDVKM. V gave up 3 bases and J gave up 6 bases, with 12 bases separating them. CDR3 length: 15 residues. CDR3 sequence reads: CASSLGGTSNSPLHF. The CDR3, as DNA: TGTGCCAGCAGTTTGGGAGGGACGAGTAATTCACCCCTCCACTTT.

V gene TRBV5-4 combines with J gene TRBJ1-3, with TRBD1 identical over 8 bases. CDR3 length: 15 residues. Unmatched junction bases numbered 3, after V lost 4 bases and J lost 0 bases. Germline CDR1 and CDR2: SGHNT and YYREEE (reference sequence). The CDR3: CASSGQGSSGNTIYF. In DNA form, the CDR3 reads TGTGCCAGCAGCGGACAGGGCAGCTCTGGAAACACCATATATTTT.

This sequence joins TRBV12-3 or TRBV12-4 and TRBJ2-2, with D maybe TRBD1 (6 bases). Trimming took 3 bases from V and 5 from J, leaving 7 bases between them. CDR3 length: 13 residues. CDR3 residues: CASSFRGTGELFF. The DNA for the CDR3 is TGTGCCAGCAGTTTCAGGGGAACCGGGGAGCTGTTTTTT.

The rearrangement joins TRBV4-1 to TRBJ1-3, with D uncertain. V gave up 0 bases and J gave up 0 bases, with 12 bases separating them. CDR1 MGHRA and CDR2 YSYEKL come from the germline V gene. The CDR3 contains 17 residues. CDR3 sequence: CASSQEGHGISGNTIYF. The CDR3 DNA reads TGCGCCAGCAGCCAAGAAGGGCACGGGATCTCTGGAAACACCATATATTTT.

The chain is built from TRBV19 and TRBJ2-1; maybe TRBD1 (6 bases). From germline, CDR1 is LNHDA and CDR2 SQIVND (reference sequence). Trimming removed 10 bases from V and 0 bases from J, with 16 bases in between. This CDR3 is built from 15 residues. CDR3 sequence: CATLVTRGSYNEQFF. The CDR3 nucleotides are TGTGCCACCCTAGTAACCAGGGGCTCCTACAATGAGCAGTTCTTC.

The chain's CDR3 is CSVYGDRPEAFF. Here the CDR3 DNA reads TGCAGCGTTTATGGAGACAGGCCTGAAGCTTTCTTT. The chain combines TRBV29-1 with TRBJ1-1, with D possibly TRBD1 on 6 matching bases. Looked up from germline, CDR1 is SQVTM and CDR2 is ANQGSEA. CDR3 length: 12 amino acids. V was shortened by 5 bases and J by 6 bases, with 13 bases between the two germline ends.

The chain has TRBV10-3 and TRBJ1-3; D remains ambiguous. This CDR3 is 18 amino acids long. The germline CDR1 and CDR2 sequences are ENHRY and SYGVKD. V shed 0 bases and J shed 0 bases, with 15 bases lying between them. The CDR3 DNA follows: TGTGCCATCAGTGAGTCGGCGGGCGGAAGGAGCTCTGGAAACACCATATATTTT. It yields the protein CAISESAGGRSSGNTIYF.

As for this clone: Other DNA sequences in the sample encode the same CDR3. The chain has TRBV28 and TRBJ2-7; D not resolved. Germline V gene sequence: CDR1 MDHEN, CDR2 SYDVKM. This CDR3 contains 11 residues. The V end lost 2 bases, the J end lost 2 bases, and 1 base lay between the germline ends. The CDR3 loop reads CASSLTYEQYF. CDR3 DNA sequence: TGTGCCAGCAGTTTAACCTACGAGCAGTACTTC.

The CDR3: CASSYGTSGTQETQYF. The CDR3 bases are TGTGCCAGCAGTTACGGGACTAGCGGGACGCAAGAGACCCAGTACTTC. The chain links TRBV6-5 to TRBJ2-5, with 13 bases fitting TRBD2. V shed 2 bases and J 2 bases; nucleotides not matched to a gene: 2. The CDR3 contains 16 residues. Germline CDR1 is MNHEY and CDR2 is SVGAGI.

This clone turned up a few times. CDR3 in DNA: TGTGCCAGCAGCCCCCCCATGGGCGGCTACACCTTC. Encoded protein: CASSPPMGGYTF. This sequence joins TRBV16 and TRBJ1-2; D gene ambiguous. The germline V gene encodes CDR1 KGHSY and CDR2 FQNENV. Trimming cost V 4 bases and J 8 bases, with 11 bases left between them. The CDR3 has 12 residues. Full variable domain (missing parts from reference TRBV16 and TRBJ1-2): GEEVAQTPKHLVRGEGQKAKLYCAPIKGHSYVFWYQQVLKNEFKFLISFQNENVFDETGMPKERFSAKCLPNSPCSLEIQATKLEDSAVYFCASSPPMGGYTFGSGTRLTVV.

CDR3 amino acids: CASSLGQNYEQYF. CDR3 nucleotides: TGTGCCAGCAGCTTGGGTCAGAATTACGAGCAGTACTTC. The genes are TRBV5-8 and TRBJ2-7; D unresolved. Trimming left V 0 bases short and J 4 bases short, with 8 bases between. The CDR3 is made up of 13 amino acids. Germline V CDR1 and CDR2: SGHTS, YDEGEE.

This chain joins TRBV2 and TRBJ2-5; TRBD1 is a possible D gene (6 bases). Looked up from germline, CDR1 is SNHLY and CDR2 is FYNNEI. Trimming left V 7 bases short and J 2 bases short, with 14 bases between. The CDR3 is made up of 14 amino acids. CDR3 amino acids: CASTITGRQETQYF. Written as DNA, the CDR3 is TGTGCCAGCACAATAACAGGGAGACAAGAGACCCAGTACTTC.

This clone was counted only a few times. V and J are TRBV9 and TRBJ1-3, with D hard to call. Trimming stripped 0 bases from V and 0 bases from J, with 7 bases between. Germline V CDR1 and CDR2: SGDLS, YYNGEE. CDR3 length equals 15 residues. CDR3 residues: CASSVAVGSGNTIYF. In nucleotides, the CDR3 is TGTGCCAGCAGCGTAGCGGTAGGCTCTGGAAACACCATATATTTT.

V gene TRBV10-3 combines with J gene TRBJ2-3; 8 nucleotides align to TRBD1. This CDR3 is 16 amino acids long. Per the germline V gene, CDR1 is ENHRY and CDR2 is SYGVKD. Losses at the gene ends were 8 bases for V and 2 bases for J; bases not matched to a gene: 12. The CDR3 sequence: CAISEYQGADTDTQYF. CDR3 nucleotides: TGTGCCATCTCGGAGTACCAGGGGGCTGACACAGATACGCAGTATTTT.

The chain employs TRBV11-2 and TRBJ1-5, with 7 bases lining up with TRBD1. Germline V lookup: CDR1 SGHAT, CDR2 FQNNGV. This CDR3 is 15 amino acids long. Trimming took 1 base from V and 6 from J; bases not matched to a gene: 6. The CDR3: CASSLGGQKFQPQHF. The DNA for the CDR3 is TGTGCCAGCAGCTTAGGGGGACAGAAGTTTCAGCCCCAGCATTTT.

This chain links TRBV12-3 or TRBV12-4 with TRBJ1-2; D is unresolved. The CDR3 consists of 12 residues. Trimming removed 2 bases at V and 8 bases at J, with 9 bases between. In DNA form, the CDR3 reads TGTGCCAGCAGTTTACAGACGTACGGCTACACCTTC. As protein: CASSLQTYGYTF.

V is TRBV11-2 and J is TRBJ2-5; D is perhaps TRBD2 (7 bases). CDR1 is SGHAT and CDR2 is FQNNGV in the germline V gene. Trimming left V 1 base short and J 1 base short, with 13 bases between. This CDR3 is built from 16 residues. The CDR3: CASSLAMGGGQETQYF. The CDR3 DNA sequence: TGTGCCAGCAGCTTAGCAATGGGAGGGGGCCAAGAGACCCAGTACTTC.

V and J are TRBV18 and TRBJ2-7; weak D call: TRBD2 (5 bases). The V end lost 4 bases, the J end lost 5 bases, and 21 bases lay between the germline ends. The CDR3 runs to 16 residues. CDR1 is KGHSH and CDR2 is LQKENI in the germline V gene. The CDR3 sequence is CASSRGQEVSTHEQYF. The CDR3 DNA reads TGTGCCAGCTCACGTGGGCAGGAGGTGTCCACCCACGAGCAGTACTTC. The whole variable domain, remainder taken from reference TRBV18 and TRBJ2-7, is NAGVMQNPRHLVRRRGQEARLRCSPMKGHSHVYWYRQLPEEGLKFMVYLQKENIIDESGMPKERFSAEFPKEGPSILRIQQVVRGDSAAYFCASSRGQEVSTHEQYFGPGTRLTVT.

The rearrangement joins TRBV5-4 to TRBJ1-1; TRBD1 matches at 7 bases. This CDR3 has 14 residues. Per germline, CDR1 SGHNT and CDR2 YYREEE (reference sequence). The V gene end was trimmed by 4 bases and the J gene end by 1 base; junction bases not matched to a gene: 4. CDR3 in amino acids: CASSEDRANTEAFF. CDR3 coding DNA: TGTGCCAGCAGCGAAGACAGGGCGAACACTGAAGCTTTCTTT.

This clone was seen only once. This sequence joins TRBV27 and TRBJ2-3; D is uncertain. V was trimmed by 6 bases and J by 3 bases, leaving 19 bases between them. The CDR3 extends over 16 amino acids. In germline, CDR1 is MNHEY, CDR2 SMNVEV (reference sequence). In DNA form, the CDR3 reads TGTGCCAGCAGGATACTGGCCGCAGGACGGACAGATACGCAGTATTTT. It codes for CASRILAAGRTDTQYF.